The subject of this entry is one TCR beta chain. This sample is drawn from a study of OX40 agonist ivuxolimab in advanced cancers. V shed 5 bases and J shed 6 bases, with 9 bases lying between them. The CDR3 length is 12 residues. CDR1 is SGHVS, CDR2 FQNEAQ, per germline. Clones were sequenced by immunoSEQ multiplex PCR, and TCRdb holds only the in-frame ones, with some missing. The sample contains more than 70,000 clones, roughly 80% of which appear only once. The rearrangement uses TRBV7-8 and TRBJ2-3; D gene ambiguous. Specimen: CD4+ or CD8+ T cells sorted from blood, collected in a trial of the OX40 agonist ivuxolimab. The sequence derives from an adult with an advanced solid tumor such as melanoma, head and neck, liver or kidney cancer. In nucleotides, the CDR3 is TGTGCCAGCAGCCCTACAACGGATACGCAGTATTTT. Its protein is CASSPTTDTQYF.